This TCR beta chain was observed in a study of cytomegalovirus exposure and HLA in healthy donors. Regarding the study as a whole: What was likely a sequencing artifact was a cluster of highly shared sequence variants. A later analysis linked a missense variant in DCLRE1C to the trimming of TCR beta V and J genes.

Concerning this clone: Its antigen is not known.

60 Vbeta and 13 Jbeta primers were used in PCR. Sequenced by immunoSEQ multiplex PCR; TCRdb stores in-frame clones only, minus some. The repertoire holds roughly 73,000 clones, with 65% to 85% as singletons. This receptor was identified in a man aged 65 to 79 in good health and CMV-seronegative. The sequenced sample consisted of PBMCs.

CDR3 nucleotides: TGCGCCAGCGGTATGGTGAACGAGGAGACCCAGTACTTC. Residues: CASGMVNEETQYF. This rearrangement joins TRBV5-1 to TRBJ2-5; D is uncertain. The V gene's germline CDR1 is SGHRS and CDR2 YFSETQ. The germline V and J ends were trimmed by 7 bases and 5 bases, with 15 bases remaining between them. This CDR3 is 13 amino acids long.